This T cell receptor (beta chain) was documented in a study of beta chain features in type 1 diabetes. CDR1 and CDR2 (germline): SGHRS, YFSETQ. J lost 0 bases, V lost 0 bases, and 7 bases had no gene match. CDR3 size: 17 residues. Expressed TCRB transcripts were sequenced after all isolated RNA was converted to cDNA. The protocol was immunoSEQ multiplex PCR, while the TCRdb copy is restricted to in-frame clones and leaves out a portion. The sample contains around 300,000 clones, 7.5% to 9.5% of which appear only once. The sample comprised central memory CD4+ T cells from blood. This receptor was taken from a woman younger than 35 in good health. The rearrangement uses TRBV5-1 and TRBJ2-3; TRBD2 agrees at 7 bases. In nucleotides, the CDR3 is TGCGCCAGCAGCTTGGGAATCGGCGGGGGTAGCACAGATACGCAGTATTTT. Encoded protein: CASSLGIGGGSTDTQYF.